This T cell receptor (beta chain) appears in the sequencing data of a study of blood T cell repertoires in COVID-19. About the research overall: Italy, Spain and the United States were the sources of the convalescent and acute COVID-19 samples. PBMCs, B-cell-depleted T cells, or T cells provided the cDNA or gDNA that made up the material.

Germline CDR1 and CDR2: LNHNV and YYDKDF (reference sequence). The CDR3 is made up of 18 amino acids. Between the trimmed V and J ends, which lost 6 bases and 10 bases, there was a span of 30 bases. Authors' processing steps: For nucleated cells, counts were estimated from reference gene primer amplification. Profiled with immunoSEQ multiplex PCR; TCRdb holds only in-frame clones, not every one. V and J calls and clone size are those listed in that table; D and trimming were worked out from the DNA. The repertoire has roughly 160,000 clones, 70% to 90% of them found once; the top ten carry more than 5%. The Seattle patients joined while their infection was active and were tracked longitudinally afterward.

This sequence was found in a woman aged 50 to 60 with COVID-19, enrolled during active disease. The specimen sequenced was peripheral blood. V and J are TRBV15 and TRBJ2-2; no definite D call. CDR3 nucleotide sequence: TGTGCCACCAGTCCTACCCCATGGGTGGAGCGCCCTACCTCGGAGCTGTTTTTT. It yields the protein CATSPTPWVERPTSELFF.